This T cell receptor beta chain was documented in a study of blood T cells in healthy people across ages. Study in general: Researchers report that template switching captured about one barcoded beta molecule per two T cells. The study's findings and limits: Getting older went along with TCR beta diversity per million T cells dropping roughly linearly.

A remark on this clonotype: Its antigen remains unknown.

The authors drew around 11 milliliters of peripheral blood from each donor. The second PCR ran roughly 7 to 12 cycles with a sample-barcoded 5' primer and J-beta primers. TCRdb itself ran the 5' RACE reads through MiXCR, one entry per CDR3 protein. The sample has roughly 1.5 million distinct CDR3 sequences; 42% are singletons. In germline, CDR1 is MGHDK, CDR2 SYGVNS. This CDR3 is built from 9 residues. Trimming pared 10 bases from V and 3 bases from J, leaving 3 bases between. This TCR derives from a woman under 30 in good health. This chain uses TRBV25-1 with TRBJ1-2; D remains unclear. Material for sequencing was blood. This chain's CDR3 is CAKDYGYTF. Written as DNA, the CDR3 is TGTGCCAAAGACTATGGCTACACCTTC.